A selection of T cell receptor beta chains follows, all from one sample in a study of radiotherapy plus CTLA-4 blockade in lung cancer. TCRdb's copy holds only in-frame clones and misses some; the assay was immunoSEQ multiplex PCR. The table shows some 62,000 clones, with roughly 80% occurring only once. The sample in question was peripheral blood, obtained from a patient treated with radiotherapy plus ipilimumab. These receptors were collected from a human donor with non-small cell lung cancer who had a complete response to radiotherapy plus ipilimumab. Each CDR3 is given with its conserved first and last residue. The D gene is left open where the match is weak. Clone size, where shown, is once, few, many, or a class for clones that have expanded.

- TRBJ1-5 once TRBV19 TGTGCCAGTAGTGGTCAAGATCAGCCCCAGCATTTT CASSGQDQPQHF
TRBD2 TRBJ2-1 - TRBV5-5 TGTGCCAGCAGCTTAAGAAGTGGAGGGACTAGCGCATCCTACAATGAGCAGTTCTTC CASSLRSGGTSASYNEQFF
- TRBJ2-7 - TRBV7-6 TGTGCCAGCAGCCCATTCGAGACAGGGAGGGAGCAGTACTTC CASSPFETGREQYF
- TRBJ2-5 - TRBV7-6 TGTGCCAGCAGCTTACCCCCAGGGGGGGAGACCCAGTACTTC CASSLPPGGETQYF
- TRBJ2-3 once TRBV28 TGTGCCAGCAGTTTATGGGGGAGCACAGATACGCAGTATTTT CASSLWGSTDTQYF
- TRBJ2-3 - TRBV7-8 TGTGCCAGCAGCTTTGTTGGACTAGGGCGGGGGCTTACAGATACGCAGTATTTT CASSFVGLGRGLTDTQYF
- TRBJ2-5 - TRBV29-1 TGCAGCGTCGGGGGGGGGACAGGGAAAGAGACCCAGTACTTC CSVGGGTGKETQYF
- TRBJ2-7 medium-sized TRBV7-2 TGTGCCAGCAGCTCCGCGGGATTTGGAGCCTACGAGCAGTACTTC CASSSAGFGAYEQYF
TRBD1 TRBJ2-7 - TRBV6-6 TGTGCCAGCAGTCCTCGGACAGGGAGCTACGAGCAGTACTTC CASSPRTGSYEQYF
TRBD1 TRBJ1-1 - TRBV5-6 TGTGCCAGCAGCGTACAGGGGGCCCCCTACACTGAAGCTTTCTTT CASSVQGAPYTEAFF
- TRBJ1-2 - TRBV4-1 TGCGCCAGCAGCCAAGGGGTACTCCGGGGTGGCTACACCTTC CASSQGVLRGGYTF
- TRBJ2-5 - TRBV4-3 TGCGCCAGCAGCCAAGATGGGAGGGAGACCCAGTACTTC CASSQDGRETQYF
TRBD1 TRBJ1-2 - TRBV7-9 TGTGCCTGCCCAGCCCCTCGCCTCAGGGACAGGGAGGCTAACTATGGCTACACCTTC CACPAPRLRDREANYGYTF
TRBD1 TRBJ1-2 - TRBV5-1 TGCGCCAGCAGCTTGTGGTCAGGGGGTGGCTACACCTTC CASSLWSGGGYTF
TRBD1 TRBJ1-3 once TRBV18 TGTGCCAGCTCACTAATGACCGGGACAGGGGGATACTTCTCTGGAAACACCATATATTTT CASSLMTGTGGYFSGNTIYF
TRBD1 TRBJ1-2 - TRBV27 TGTGCCAGCAGTTTATCCCTAGGGACAGGGGGCGGCTATGGCTACACCTTC CASSLSLGTGGGYGYTF
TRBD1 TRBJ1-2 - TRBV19 TGTGCCAGTAGCTCAGGGGGCGAGGACTATGGCTACACCTTC CASSSGGEDYGYTF
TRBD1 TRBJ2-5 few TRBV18 TGTGCCAGCTCGTCCTCGGGACAGAAAGAGACCCAGTACTTC CASSSSGQKETQYF
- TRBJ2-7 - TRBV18 TGTGCCAGCTCGCGTCCGGGACTCACCTACGAGCAGTACTTC CASSRPGLTYEQYF
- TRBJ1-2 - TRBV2 TGTGCCAGCAGCATAACCTCCAGGATAGAGGGGGGCTACACCTTC CASSITSRIEGGYTF
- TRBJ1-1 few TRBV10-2 TGCGCCAGCAGTGAGGAGGAGATTGAAGCTTTCTTT CASSEEEIEAFF
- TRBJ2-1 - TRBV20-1 TGCAGTGCTAGACGGGGTGCTGAGCAGTTCTTC CSARRGAEQFF
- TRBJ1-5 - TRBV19 TGTGCCAGTAGTATAGGGGGGTTTATAAATCAGCCCCAGCATTTT CASSIGGFINQPQHF
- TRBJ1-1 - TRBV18 TGTGCCAGCTCACCAGAGGGGTTGTCTCACACTGAAGCTTTCTTT CASSPEGLSHTEAFF
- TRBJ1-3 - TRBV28 TGTGCCAGCACCCTGAGCTCTGGAAACACCATATATTTT CASTLSSGNTIYF
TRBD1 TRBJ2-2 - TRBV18 TGTGCCAGCTCACCGCGCCGGGACAGGGGGACCGGGGAGCTGTTTTTT CASSPRRDRGTGELFF
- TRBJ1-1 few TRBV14 TGTGCCAGCAGCCAAGTGGGGATGAACACTGAAGCTTTCTTT CASSQVGMNTEAFF
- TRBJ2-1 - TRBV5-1 TGCGCCAGCAGCTCGAACAATGAGCAGTTCTTC CASSSNNEQFF